A selection of T cell receptor beta chains follows, all from one sample in a study of breast tumors, draining lymph nodes, adjacent tissues. TCRdb re-analysed the multiplex PCR reads in MiXCR, keeping a single row per CDR3 protein. In the table there are 270,000 or so distinct CDR3 sequences, 30% to 35% of which are singletons. Source material: axillary lymph node tissue. The receptors derive from a female donor with breast cancer. Some clones in this sample may be carry-over from other donors' samples. Both conserved end residues are part of each CDR3. The D gene is left open where the match is weak. Clone sizes are given selectively: once, few, many, or a class where the clone is expanded.

>TRBV11-2|TRBJ2-3|TRBD2|.
CARDSASGSLRYF
TGTGCTAGAGATTCGGCTAGCGGGAGCCTCCGGTATTTT
>TRBV18|TRBJ1-6|TRBD1|.
CASSPGGQSNSPLHF
TGTGCCAGCTCACCGGGGGGACAGAGTAATTCACCCCTCCACTTT
>TRBV5-8|TRBJ1-6|TRBD1|many
CASSLRDRVNSPLHF
TGTGCCAGCAGCCTCCGGGACAGGGTTAATTCACCCCTCCACTTT
>TRBV5-1|TRBJ1-6|.|many
CASSLETGDSPLHF
TGCGCCAGCAGCTTGGAGACGGGGGATTCCCCCCTCCACTTT
>TRBV3-1|TRBJ2-5|.|many
CASSQNEGTQYF
TGTGCCAGCAGCCAAAACGAAGGGACCCAGTACTTC
>TRBV7-3|TRBJ2-2|.|many
CASSQTNQGSTGELFF
TGTGCCAGCAGCCAAACAAACCAGGGATCCACCGGGGAGCTGTTTTTT
>TRBV6-1|TRBJ2-7|TRBD2|many
CATRTSGRYEQYF
TGTGCCACCCGGACTAGCGGAAGGTACGAGCAGTACTTC
>TRBV6-6|TRBJ2-7|TRBD1|.
CASSPPPGQGYEQYF
TGTGCCAGTAGTCCCCCCCCGGGACAGGGCTACGAGCAGTACTTC
>TRBV24-1|TRBJ2-5|.|many
CATSDLGGGRETQYF
TGTGCCACCAGTGATTTGGGAGGGGGCCGGGAGACCCAGTACTTC
>TRBV3-1|TRBJ1-3|TRBD1|.
CASSQRTGGFGNTIYF
TGTGCCAGCAGCCAACGGACAGGGGGCTTCGGAAACACCATATATTTT
>TRBV5-1|TRBJ1-4|.|many
CASSRGGKANEKLFF
TGCGCCAGCAGCCGGGGTGGCAAGGCTAATGAAAAACTGTTTTTT
>TRBV9|TRBJ2-1|TRBD2|many
CASSVAFASGDNEQFF
TGTGCCAGCAGCGTAGCTTTTGCTAGCGGAGACAATGAGCAGTTCTTC
>TRBV11-2|TRBJ2-1|TRBD1|many
CASSLSGTGAYNEQFF
TGTGCCAGCAGCCTTAGCGGGACAGGGGCCTACAATGAGCAGTTCTTC
>TRBV2|TRBJ2-6|TRBD1|.
CASSPGQGSSGANVLTF
TGTGCCAGCTCACCAGGACAGGGGTCTTCCGGGGCCAACGTCCTGACTTTC
>TRBV5-5|TRBJ2-1|TRBD2|many
CASSLGLADSYNEQFF
TGTGCCAGCAGCTTGGGACTAGCGGACTCCTACAATGAGCAGTTCTTC
>TRBV28|TRBJ1-2|.|.
CASSPPLQANYGYTF
TGTGCCAGCAGTCCCCCCCTTCAGGCTAACTATGGCTACACCTTC
>TRBV7-8|TRBJ2-7|.|many
CASSLWGSSYEQYF
TGTGCCAGCAGCTTATGGGGGAGCTCCTACGAGCAGTACTTC
>TRBV2|TRBJ2-1|TRBD2|many
CASSGVLGGMVNEQFF
TGTGCCAGCAGTGGGGTATTGGGGGGGATGGTCAATGAGCAGTTCTTC
>TRBV29-1|TRBJ2-5|.|.
CSAREAPGETQYF
TGCAGCGCCCGAGAGGCCCCGGGAGAGACCCAGTACTTC
>TRBV20-1|TRBJ2-7|.|many
CSALGSYDGQYF
TGCAGTGCCCTAGGATCCTACGACGGGCAGTACTTC
>TRBV7-8|TRBJ1-1|.|.
CASSHPGQYNTEAFF
TGTGCCAGCAGCCACCCGGGGCAGTATAACACTGAAGCTTTCTTT
>TRBV18|TRBJ2-5|.|few
CASSPPREIAYQETQYF
TGTGCCAGCTCACCACCCCGAGAGATAGCCTACCAAGAGACCCAGTACTTC
>TRBV20-1|TRBJ1-6|.|.
CSAISGLRNSPLHF
TGCAGTGCTATTTCGGGACTGAGAAATTCACCCCTCCACTTT
>TRBV7-9|TRBJ2-7|TRBD2|once
CASSLAVSGSYEQYF
TGTGCCAGCAGCTTAGCGGTTAGCGGGAGCTACGAGCAGTACTTC
>TRBV11-2|TRBJ2-1|.|many
CASSFPGLGTNEQFF
TGTGCCAGCAGCTTCCCGGGACTGGGGACGAATGAGCAGTTCTTC
>TRBV9|TRBJ2-6|TRBD1|many
CASSLTGAGANVLTF
TGTGCCAGCAGCCTGACAGGGGCTGGGGCCAACGTCCTGACTTTC
>TRBV5-1|TRBJ2-6|.|many
CASSLAPGGANVLTF
TGCGCCAGCAGCTTGGCCCCGGGGGGGGCCAACGTCCTGACTTTC
>TRBV12-3/TRBV12-4|TRBJ1-1|.|.
CASSLWGDTEAFF
TGTGCCAGCAGTTTGTGGGGGGACACTGAAGCTTTCTTT
>TRBV5-6|TRBJ1-2|TRBD1|many
CASSVDRVGYGYTF
TGTGCCAGCAGCGTGGACAGGGTCGGCTATGGCTACACCTTC
>TRBV10-3|TRBJ1-3|.|.
CAISTGTRGNTIYF
TGTGCCATCAGTACTGGGACAAGAGGAAACACCATATACTTT
>TRBV10-3|TRBJ1-2|.|many
CAISVGYGYTF
TGTGCCATCAGTGTGGGGTATGGCTACACCTTC
>TRBV6-5|TRBJ2-7|.|.
CASSYRTLEQYF
TGTGCCAGCAGTTACCGGACCCTCGAGCAGTACTTC
>TRBV2|TRBJ1-4|TRBD1|.
CASSRDSNDEKLFF
TGTGCCAGCAGTCGGGACAGTAATGATGAAAAACTGTTTTTT
>TRBV20-1|TRBJ2-5|.|many
CSASKLEETQYF
TGCAGTGCTAGCAAGTTGGAAGAGACCCAGTACTTC
>TRBV7-2|TRBJ2-5|.|.
CASSSRQNTGETQYF
TGTGCCAGCAGCTCGCGACAGAACACCGGGGAGACCCAGTACTTC
>TRBV20-1|TRBJ2-5|.|many
CSARPPTERGTQYF
TGCAGTGCTAGGCCCCCTACAGAGAGGGGGACCCAGTACTTC
>TRBV19|TRBJ1-2|.|many
CASKRGNYGYTF
TGTGCCAGTAAGCGGGGTAACTATGGCTACACCTTC
>TRBV10-3|TRBJ2-1|TRBD2|many
CAISEREEGNEQFF
TGTGCCATCAGTGAGCGGGAGGAGGGCAATGAGCAGTTCTTC
>TRBV6-5|TRBJ2-1|TRBD2|few
CASSYSAARGSSGDEQFF
TGTGCCAGCAGTTACTCGGCCGCGAGGGGCTCCAGCGGGGATGAGCAGTTCTTC
>TRBV12-3/TRBV12-4|TRBJ2-2|.|many
CASRPQSLNTGELFF
TGTGCCAGCAGACCTCAATCTTTGAACACCGGGGAGCTGTTTTTT
>TRBV19|TRBJ2-1|.|many
CASSRDGTSSYNEQFF
TGTGCCAGTAGTAGAGACGGGACAAGCTCCTACAATGAGCAGTTCTTC